This T cell receptor beta chain is drawn from a study of identical twins. There are a few counts of this clonotype. The antigen is not known. Study-wide results and limits: The study based its conclusions on cross-sectional statistical analysis and did not follow the same donors. Models predicted less out-of-frame TCR alpha sharing in monozygotic twins than was found. The degree of excess twin sharing was weaker in beta out-of-frame sequences.

The CDR3 is 12 residues long. The germline V and J ends were trimmed by 4 bases and 8 bases, with 11 bases remaining between them. Germline V gene lookup returns CDR1 SGHAT and CDR2 FQDESV (reference sequence). A template switching step contributed a universal primer site, while unique molecular identifiers were present in the cDNA. TCRdb called the 5' RACE reads again in MiXCR, with one record for every CDR3 protein. This table holds approximately 350,000 distinct CDR3 sequences, roughly an eighth found once. These sequences were also reported in another study, on yellow fever vaccine responses in identical twins.

The sample taken for sequencing was CD8+ T cells sorted from blood. This receptor was taken from a woman between 18 and 30 years old in good health. The V and J genes are TRBV11-1 and TRBJ1-2; unclear D gene. DNA of the CDR3: TGTGCCAGCAGCTCAAGACTGGAAGGCTACACCTTC. This gives the protein CASSSRLEGYTF.